This is a list of T cell receptor beta chains from one sample in a study of cytomegalovirus exposure and HLA in healthy donors. The assay was immunoSEQ multiplex PCR, and TCRdb's table has in-frame clones only and misses some. The sample includes around 180,000 clones, 70% to 85% of them seen just once. Sequencing was carried out using PBMCs. The source is a man aged 18 to 29 in good health and CMV-seronegative. The CDR3 runs from the conserved cysteine through the conserved F or W. D genes are given only for firm matches. Clone size is not always given. Where it is, it says once, few, many or a class for expanded clones.

j_gene: TRBJ2-2
d_gene: NA
abundance: NA
v_gene: TRBV4-2
CDR3nt: TGTGCCAGCAGCCAAGATTATGCGCGGCTAGCTCCCGGGGAGCTGTTTTTT
CDR3aa: CASSQDYARLAPGELFF

j_gene: TRBJ1-6
d_gene: TRBD1
abundance: NA
v_gene: TRBV10-2
CDR3nt: TGCGCCAGCAGGATCCTCCAGGGGGACGGCGGTCGCTCACCCCTCCACTTT
CDR3aa: CASRILQGDGGRSPLHF

j_gene: TRBJ2-5
d_gene: NA
abundance: NA
v_gene: TRBV29-1
CDR3nt: TGCAGCGTTGACTACGGAGTAGAGACCCAGTACTTC
CDR3aa: CSVDYGVETQYF

j_gene: TRBJ2-1
d_gene: NA
abundance: NA
v_gene: TRBV27
CDR3nt: TGTGCCAGCAGGGAGAGCTCCTACAATGAGCAGTTCTTC
CDR3aa: CASRESSYNEQFF

j_gene: TRBJ1-1
d_gene: NA
abundance: NA
v_gene: TRBV7-6
CDR3nt: TGTGCCAGCAGCCCCCACCTCGGGGGAGAGGCTGAAGCTTTCTTT
CDR3aa: CASSPHLGGEAEAFF

j_gene: TRBJ1-2
d_gene: NA
abundance: NA
v_gene: TRBV7-9
CDR3nt: TGTTCCGCGCAGGAGGAGGGCTACACCTTC
CDR3aa: CSAQEEGYTF

j_gene: TRBJ2-1
d_gene: NA
abundance: once
v_gene: TRBV19
CDR3nt: TGTGCCAGTAGTATTGTATCCGGCGGGAACAATGAGCAGTTCTTC
CDR3aa: CASSIVSGGNNEQFF

j_gene: TRBJ1-2
d_gene: NA
abundance: few
v_gene: TRBV2
CDR3nt: TGTGCCAGCAGTGACAGTACTAACTATGGCTACACCTTC
CDR3aa: CASSDSTNYGYTF

j_gene: TRBJ1-3
d_gene: TRBD1
abundance: once
v_gene: TRBV29-1
CDR3nt: TGCAGCGTTAAGGACAGGGGTAACGGAAACACCATATATTTT
CDR3aa: CSVKDRGNGNTIYF

j_gene: TRBJ2-7
d_gene: TRBD2
abundance: few
v_gene: TRBV7-2
CDR3nt: TGTGCCAGCACCCAGGAGTCTAGCGGGAGGTACGAGCAGTACTTC
CDR3aa: CASTQESSGRYEQYF

j_gene: TRBJ2-1
d_gene: TRBD2
abundance: NA
v_gene: TRBV11-3
CDR3nt: TGTGCCAGCAGCCCTACCGGGACTAGCGGAGGCAATGAGCAGTTCTTC
CDR3aa: CASSPTGTSGGNEQFF

j_gene: TRBJ2-5
d_gene: TRBD2
abundance: NA
v_gene: TRBV5-1
CDR3nt: TGCGCCAGCAGCCTTCGGACTAGCGGGATAGTTCAAGAGACCCAGTACTTC
CDR3aa: CASSLRTSGIVQETQYF

j_gene: TRBJ1-2
d_gene: TRBD1
abundance: NA
v_gene: TRBV4-1
CDR3nt: TGCGCCAGCAGCCCCCCGGACGACAGGGTTTATGGCTACACCTTC
CDR3aa: CASSPPDDRVYGYTF

j_gene: TRBJ1-2
d_gene: TRBD1
abundance: once
v_gene: TRBV6-1
CDR3nt: TGTGCCAGCAGTGTCCCAGGGGGCATAGGCTACACCTTC
CDR3aa: CASSVPGGIGYTF

j_gene: TRBJ2-2
d_gene: TRBD2
abundance: NA
v_gene: TRBV6-1
CDR3nt: TGTGCCAGCAGACCACTAGCGGACACCGGGGAGCTGTTTTTT
CDR3aa: CASRPLADTGELFF

j_gene: TRBJ2-7
d_gene: NA
abundance: NA
v_gene: TRBV9
CDR3nt: TGTGCCAGCAGCGTAGACGGGGACGAGCAGTACTTC
CDR3aa: CASSVDGDEQYF

j_gene: TRBJ1-1
d_gene: TRBD1
abundance: NA
v_gene: TRBV7-9
CDR3nt: TGTGCCAGCAGCTTCACTACCGGGACAGGAAACACTGAAGCTTTCTTT
CDR3aa: CASSFTTGTGNTEAFF

j_gene: TRBJ1-1
d_gene: NA
abundance: NA
v_gene: TRBV5-1
CDR3nt: TGCGCCAGCAGCCCCGGGACACCCGAGGCTTTCTTT
CDR3aa: CASSPGTPEAFF

j_gene: TRBJ2-6
d_gene: NA
abundance: NA
v_gene: TRBV5-1
CDR3nt: TGCGCCAGCAGCTTGGGGGCAACTGGGGCCAACGTCCTGACTTTC
CDR3aa: CASSLGATGANVLTF

j_gene: TRBJ2-7
d_gene: NA
abundance: NA
v_gene: TRBV4-3
CDR3nt: TGCGCCAGCAGCCAGATCGGGGACAACACCTACGAGCAGTACTTC
CDR3aa: CASSQIGDNTYEQYF

j_gene: TRBJ2-2
d_gene: NA
abundance: NA
v_gene: TRBV19
CDR3nt: TGTGCCAGTAGTAGGAGCGGCGGGGAGCTGTTTTTT
CDR3aa: CASSRSGGELFF

j_gene: TRBJ2-1
d_gene: TRBD1
abundance: NA
v_gene: TRBV2
CDR3nt: TGTGCCAGCCCTAAACGACAGGGGTTGTTCAATGAGCAGTTCTTC
CDR3aa: CASPKRQGLFNEQFF

j_gene: TRBJ2-1
d_gene: TRBD2
abundance: NA
v_gene: TRBV14
CDR3nt: TGTGCCAGCAGCAAATTAGCGGGAGGATTTGAGCAGTTCTTC
CDR3aa: CASSKLAGGFEQFF

j_gene: TRBJ2-5
d_gene: TRBD1
abundance: NA
v_gene: TRBV19
CDR3nt: TGTGCCAGTAGTTTTCTTGGGACAGGGGGAGAAGAGACCCAGTACTTC
CDR3aa: CASSFLGTGGEETQYF

j_gene: TRBJ2-7
d_gene: TRBD1
abundance: NA
v_gene: TRBV7-3
CDR3nt: TGTGCCAGCAGCCCACGGGGACAGGGAACCTACGAGCAGTACTTC
CDR3aa: CASSPRGQGTYEQYF

j_gene: TRBJ2-1
d_gene: TRBD2
abundance: NA
v_gene: TRBV6-7
CDR3nt: TGTGCCAGCAGGATAAATAGCGGGACTACCTACAATGAGCAGTTCTTC
CDR3aa: CASRINSGTTYNEQFF

j_gene: TRBJ1-2
d_gene: NA
abundance: once
v_gene: TRBV11-2
CDR3nt: TGTGCCAGCAGCTCCCCCCCGGGCTATGGCTACACCTTC
CDR3aa: CASSSPPGYGYTF

j_gene: TRBJ2-7
d_gene: NA
abundance: NA
v_gene: TRBV4-3
CDR3nt: TGCGCCAGCGAAGGAGGGGGCTATAGGTACGAGCAGTACTTC
CDR3aa: CASEGGGYRYEQYF

j_gene: TRBJ2-5
d_gene: NA
abundance: NA
v_gene: TRBV5-1
CDR3nt: TGCGCCAGCAGCTTGATCAGAGGGGAGACCCAGTACTTC
CDR3aa: CASSLIRGETQYF

j_gene: TRBJ2-7
d_gene: TRBD1
abundance: NA
v_gene: TRBV6-5
CDR3nt: TGTGCCAGCGGCCCCGGGACAGGGATTGGGGAGCAGTACTTC
CDR3aa: CASGPGTGIGEQYF

j_gene: TRBJ2-2
d_gene: NA
abundance: once
v_gene: TRBV28
CDR3nt: TGTGCCAGCAGCCTGGCCCGGAGTACCGGGGAGCTGTTTTTT
CDR3aa: CASSLARSTGELFF

j_gene: TRBJ2-7
d_gene: TRBD1
abundance: NA
v_gene: TRBV9
CDR3nt: TGTGCCAGCAGCGTGGGACAGGCAATTACCTACGAGCAGTACTTC
CDR3aa: CASSVGQAITYEQYF

j_gene: TRBJ1-5
d_gene: NA
abundance: NA
v_gene: TRBV7-9
CDR3nt: TGTGCCAGCAGCTCGACGGACAATAGCAATCAGCCCCAGCATTTT
CDR3aa: CASSSTDNSNQPQHF

j_gene: TRBJ2-2
d_gene: NA
abundance: NA
v_gene: TRBV19
CDR3nt: TGTGCCAGTAGTCACAACCCCGGGGAGCTGTTTTTT
CDR3aa: CASSHNPGELFF

j_gene: TRBJ1-5
d_gene: NA
abundance: NA
v_gene: TRBV10-3
CDR3nt: TGTGCCATCAGTGAGAGAGAGATCACCGGGGGGAGGCATCAGCCCCAGCATTTT
CDR3aa: CAISEREITGGRHQPQHF

j_gene: TRBJ2-7
d_gene: TRBD2
abundance: NA
v_gene: TRBV18
CDR3nt: TGTGCCAGCTCACCAAGGACTAGCGGGATATGGGCCTACGAGCAGTACTTC
CDR3aa: CASSPRTSGIWAYEQYF

j_gene: TRBJ2-7
d_gene: TRBD2
abundance: NA
v_gene: TRBV27
CDR3nt: TGTGCCAGCAGTCGGGCGCCAAATTCAGCGGGAGCATACGAGCAGTACTTC
CDR3aa: CASSRAPNSAGAYEQYF

j_gene: TRBJ2-7
d_gene: TRBD2
abundance: NA
v_gene: TRBV28
CDR3nt: TGTGCCAGCAGGGCAAGCGGGAGGGAATCCTACGAGCAGTACTTC
CDR3aa: CASRASGRESYEQYF

j_gene: TRBJ2-7
d_gene: NA
abundance: NA
v_gene: TRBV7-2
CDR3nt: TGTGCCAGCAGCTTACTAGGGGCCCCCTTGGGCGAGCAGTACTTC
CDR3aa: CASSLLGAPLGEQYF

j_gene: TRBJ1-6
d_gene: TRBD1
abundance: NA
v_gene: TRBV5-1
CDR3nt: TGCGCCAGCAGCTTCGGACAGGGGGCCAATTCACCCCTCCACTTT
CDR3aa: CASSFGQGANSPLHF

j_gene: TRBJ2-1
d_gene: NA
abundance: NA
v_gene: TRBV2
CDR3nt: TGTGCCAGCAGTGGCGGCGTCGCCTACAATGAGCAGTTCTTC
CDR3aa: CASSGGVAYNEQFF

j_gene: TRBJ1-1
d_gene: TRBD1
abundance: NA
v_gene: TRBV7-2
CDR3nt: TGTGCCAGCAGCTTAAACCTCAGGGGGCGTGAAGCTTTCTTT
CDR3aa: CASSLNLRGREAFF

j_gene: TRBJ2-3
d_gene: NA
abundance: NA
v_gene: TRBV10-1
CDR3nt: TGCGCCACGGGGAAAGAGACAGATACGCAGTATTTT
CDR3aa: CATGKETDTQYF

j_gene: TRBJ2-3
d_gene: TRBD2
abundance: NA
v_gene: TRBV27
CDR3nt: TGTGCCAGCATGGCCCTAGCGGCCCGCACAGATACGCAGTATTTT
CDR3aa: CASMALAARTDTQYF

j_gene: TRBJ1-6
d_gene: TRBD1
abundance: NA
v_gene: TRBV27
CDR3nt: TGTGCCAGCAGTTTACCAAGGACAGGGGTCCATTCACCCCTCCACTTT
CDR3aa: CASSLPRTGVHSPLHF

j_gene: TRBJ1-2
d_gene: NA
abundance: NA
v_gene: TRBV5-8
CDR3nt: TGTGCCAGCACTGAAAACAGGGTATTCTATGGCTACACCTTC
CDR3aa: CASTENRVFYGYTF